Listed below are T cell receptor beta chains from one sample, sequenced in a study of T-cell reconstitution after alpha-beta-depleted transplantation in children. Each CDR3 protein is one row after TCRdb ran MiXCR on the PCR reads. The table includes about 340,000 distinct CDR3 sequences, 9% to 12% detected once. Sequenced here: PBMCs from the stem cell graft donor, sampled from the stem cell graft. The receptor source for this set is a human donor who donated a stem cell graft to a child with acute lymphoblastic leukemia. Both conserved end residues are part of each CDR3. The order of the fields is V gene, J gene, D gene, clone size, CDR3 DNA, CDR3 protein. The D gene is left open where the match is weak. A clone size is listed for some rows: how often the clone was seen (once, few, many), or a class if it is expanded.

TRBV7-2	TRBJ2-7	TRBD2	.	TGTGCCAGCAGCCCAGGGGTAGCGGGAATCGAGCAGTACTTC	CASSPGVAGIEQYF
TRBV7-2	TRBJ2-1	.	.	TGTGCCAGCAGCCAAGACGGACCACCGTGGATCAATGAGCAGTTCTTC	CASSQDGPPWINEQFF
TRBV27	TRBJ2-1	TRBD2	few	TGTGCCAGCAGTCTCCAACGACTAGCGGCAGCATACAATGAGCAGTTCTTC	CASSLQRLAAAYNEQFF
TRBV6-5	TRBJ2-3	.	.	TGTGCCAGCAGTTACTCGGGGGACGCAGATACGCAGTATTTT	CASSYSGDADTQYF
TRBV20-1	TRBJ2-7	TRBD1	.	TGCAGTGTTGCAGGGGGTACGGGCTCCCACGAGCAGTACTTC	CSVAGGTGSHEQYF
TRBV27	TRBJ2-7	.	many	TGTGCCAGCAGGCCTTTATCCGGGCAGGCACCGTACTTC	CASRPLSGQAPYF
TRBV7-8	TRBJ2-7	.	.	TGTGCCAGCAGCTTAAGTGTCACAGGGTGGAACGAGCAGTACTTC	CASSLSVTGWNEQYF
TRBV15	TRBJ1-6	.	.	TGTGCCACCAGCAGAGGGGACATATGGGACATTAGCTCACCCCTCCACTTT	CATSRGDIWDISSPLHF
TRBV5-1	TRBJ1-2	.	few	TGCGCCAGCAGCTTGTCAGGGGCGGACTATGGCTACACCTTC	CASSLSGADYGYTF
TRBV12-3/TRBV12-4	TRBJ2-2	TRBD1	many	TGTGCCAGCAGACCCGAAGGACAGGCCGGGGAGCTGTTTTTT	CASRPEGQAGELFF
TRBV7-9	TRBJ2-3	.	many	TGTGCCAGCAATCAGGAGCGAACCACAGATACGCAGTATTTT	CASNQERTTDTQYF
TRBV2	TRBJ2-5	.	.	TGTGCCAGCAGTGAAGCGCAAGGCACCCAAGAGACCCAGTACTTC	CASSEAQGTQETQYF
TRBV7-2	TRBJ2-1	TRBD2	many	TGTGCCAGCAGCGGACTAGCGGGAGGGAGTTCTGAGCAGTTCTTC	CASSGLAGGSSEQFF
TRBV4-1	TRBJ2-1	TRBD2	many	TGCGCCAGCAGCCAAGAAGATCCGCGGGAGGGTTTCGATGAGCAGTTCTTC	CASSQEDPREGFDEQFF
TRBV20-1	TRBJ2-1	TRBD2	few	TGCAGTGCTCCAGAAGCGGGGGCTTACTACAATGAGCAGTTCTTC	CSAPEAGAYYNEQFF
TRBV27	TRBJ2-3	.	.	TGTGCCAGCAGTCCCCTGGTGGGGAGCACAGATACGCAGTATTTT	CASSPLVGSTDTQYF
TRBV7-9	TRBJ2-1	TRBD2	.	TGTGCCAGCAGCTTTTTCAGGACTAGCGGGAAGACCTACAATGAGCAGTTCTTC	CASSFFRTSGKTYNEQFF
TRBV7-9	TRBJ2-7	TRBD2	.	TGTGCCAGCAGCTGGGGGACTAGACTCGACTACGAGCAGTACTTC	CASSWGTRLDYEQYF
TRBV5-1	TRBJ2-7	.	few	TGCGCCAGCAGCTTGGCTCCTGGACACCGCTACGAGCAGTACTTC	CASSLAPGHRYEQYF
TRBV5-5	TRBJ2-1	TRBD2	few	TGTGCCAGCAGCTTGGAGGGGACTAGTGCCAATGAGCAGTTCTTC	CASSLEGTSANEQFF